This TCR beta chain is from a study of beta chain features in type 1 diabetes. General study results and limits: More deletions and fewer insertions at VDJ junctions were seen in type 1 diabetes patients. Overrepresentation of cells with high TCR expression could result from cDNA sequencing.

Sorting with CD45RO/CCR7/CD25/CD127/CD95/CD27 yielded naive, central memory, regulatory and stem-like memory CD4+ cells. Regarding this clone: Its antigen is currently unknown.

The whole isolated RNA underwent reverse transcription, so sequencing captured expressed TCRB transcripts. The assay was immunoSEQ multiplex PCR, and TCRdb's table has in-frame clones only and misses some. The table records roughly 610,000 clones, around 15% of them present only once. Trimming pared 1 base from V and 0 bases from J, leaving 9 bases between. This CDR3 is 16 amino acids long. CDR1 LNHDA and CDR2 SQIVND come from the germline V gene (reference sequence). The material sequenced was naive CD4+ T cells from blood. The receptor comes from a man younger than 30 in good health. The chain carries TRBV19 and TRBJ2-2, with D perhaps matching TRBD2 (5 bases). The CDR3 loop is CASSIVTISNTGELFF. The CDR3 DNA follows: TGTGCCAGTAGTATAGTGACTATTTCGAACACCGGGGAGCTGTTTTTT. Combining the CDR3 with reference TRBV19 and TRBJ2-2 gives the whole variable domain DGGITQSPKYLFRKEGQNVTLSCEQNLNHDAMYWYRQDPGQGLRLIYYSQIVNDFQKGDIAEGYSVSREKKESFPLTVTSAQKNPTAFYLCASSIVTISNTGELFFGEGSRLTVL.